This TCR beta chain derives from a study of cytomegalovirus exposure and HLA in healthy donors. A multiplex PCR was run with 60 Vbeta primers and 13 Jbeta primers. TCRdb's table, derived via immunoSEQ multiplex PCR, lists solely in-frame clones and lacks some. This table has 65,000 to 75,000 clones, 68% appearing once. V lost 3 bases to trimming and J lost 7 bases, with 7 bases between them. Germline V lookup: CDR1 SGHTA, CDR2 FQGNSA. The CDR3 loop spans 11 amino acids. On this clone: As yet, its antigen is unknown.

Study observations and caveats: In a later analysis, the majority of CMV-associated beta chains seemingly showed HLA restriction.

Healthy people donating bone marrow made up the donors. The sequence came from a woman in her 30s in good health and CMV-seronegative. The chain has TRBV7-2 and TRBJ2-7, with TRBD1 as a possible D gene (5 bases). Input material: PBMCs. The CDR3 is CASSFGAEQYF. For the CDR3, the DNA is TGTGCCAGCAGCTTTGGGGCGGAGCAGTACTTC. The full variable domain, rest sourced from reference TRBV7-2 and TRBJ2-7, is GAGVSQSPSNKVTEKGKDVELRCDPISGHTALYWYRQSLGQGLEFLIYFQGNSAPDKSGLPSDRFSAERTGGSVSTLTIQRTQQEDSAVYLCASSFGAEQYFGPGTRLTVT.